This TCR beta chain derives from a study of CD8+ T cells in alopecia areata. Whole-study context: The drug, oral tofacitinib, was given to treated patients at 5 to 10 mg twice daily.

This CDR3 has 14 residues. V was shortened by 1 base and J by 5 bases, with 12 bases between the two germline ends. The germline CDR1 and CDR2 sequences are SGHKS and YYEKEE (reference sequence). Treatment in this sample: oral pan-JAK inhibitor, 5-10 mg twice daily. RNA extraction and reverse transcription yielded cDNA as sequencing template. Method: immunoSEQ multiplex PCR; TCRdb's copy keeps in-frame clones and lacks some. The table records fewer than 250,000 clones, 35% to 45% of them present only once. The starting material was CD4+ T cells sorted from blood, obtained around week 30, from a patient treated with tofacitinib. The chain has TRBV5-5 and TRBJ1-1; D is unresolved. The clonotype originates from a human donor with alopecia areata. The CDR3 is CASSLREGWTEAFF. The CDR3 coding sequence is TGTGCCAGCAGCTTGCGGGAGGGTTGGACTGAAGCTTTCTTT. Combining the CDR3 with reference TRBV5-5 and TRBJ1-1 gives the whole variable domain DAGVTQSPTHLIKTRGQQVTLRCSPISGHKSVSWYQQVLGQGPQFIFQYYEKEERGRGNFPDRFSARQFPNYSSELNVNALLLGDSALYLCASSLREGWTEAFFGQGTRLTVV.